This TCR beta chain derives from a study of T cell responses to AZD1222 COVID-19 vaccine. Study-wide results and caveats: Every sample of the repertoires postdated the peak T cell response. Among those given AZD1222, only 6 or 7 were seropositive at baseline.

Remarks on this clone: Its antigen is not identified.

TCRdb's copy holds only in-frame clones and misses some; the assay was immunoSEQ multiplex PCR. Here the sample spans about 170,000 clones, approximately 90% being singletons. CDR1 and CDR2 (germline): LNHDA, SQIVND (reference sequence). V was clipped by 1 base and J by 4 bases; unmatched bases: 8. The CDR3 covers 18 residues. This TCR was recovered from an adult in good health. The gene calls are TRBV19 and TRBJ2-7, with 15 bases fitting TRBD2. The source was peripheral blood, collected on day 0 of AZD1222 vaccination. The CDR3 nucleotides read TGTGCCAGTAGTATAGGTTTTGGGACTAGCGGGAGGAATTACGAGCAGTACTTC. This sequence encodes CASSIGFGTSGRNYEQYF.